This entry lists 10 T cell receptor beta chains sequenced from one sample in a study of CD8+CD57+ T cells in acquired aplastic anemia. Sequencing involved patients with CD8+CD57+ cell expansion previously shown by flow cytometry. TCR beta VDJ and CDR3 profiling used genomic DNA as template. TCRdb redid the calling of the reads with MiXCR, one entry per CDR3 protein. The data contain around 500,000 distinct CDR3 sequences, less than 35% of them singletons. Sequenced input: sorted CD4+, CD8+, or CD8+CD57+ T cells (not recorded which) from PBMCs. These receptors originate from a human donor with aplastic anemia.

The gene calls are TRBV6-1 and TRBJ1-3; possible D gene TRBD1, 5 bases. Trimming shortened V by 2 bases and J by 2 bases, and 13 bases separated the two germline ends. The length of the CDR3 is 16 residues. Germline-derived CDR1 and CDR2 are MNHNS and SASEGT. This CDR3 is CASSERSRVAGNTIYF. The CDR3 region has the DNA TGTGCCAGCAGTGAACGATCCAGGGTGGCTGGAAACACCATATATTTT.

The rearrangement links TRBV29-1 to TRBJ1-2; TRBD1 aligns across 7 bases. The CDR3 consists of 12 residues. After removal of 4 bases from V and 4 bases from J, the junction contained 3 bases not matched to a gene. CDR1 is SQVTM and CDR2 is ANQGSEA in the germline V gene. This chain's CDR3 is CSVGTGSYGYTF. The CDR3 DNA sequence: TGCAGCGTTGGGACAGGTTCCTATGGCTACACCTTC.

The V and J genes are TRBV24-1 and TRBJ2-1, with D unclear. The CDR3 has 12 residues. V lost 4 bases and J lost 6, with 6 bases in between. Per the germline V gene, CDR1 is KGHDR and CDR2 is SFDVKD. The CDR3, as DNA: TGTGCCACCAGTGACAAGGGCAATGAGCAGTTCTTC. The encoded protein is CATSDKGNEQFF.

The gene calls are TRBV24-1 and TRBJ2-3; TRBD2 aligns across 8 bases. This CDR3 contains 17 residues. Germline lookup yields CDR1 KGHDR and CDR2 SFDVKD. J lost 0 bases, V lost 11 bases, and 15 bases had no gene match. The CDR3 DNA reads TGTGCCAGCAAGGTGGCGGGGGGACTTGCTAGCACAGATACGCAGTATTTT. Its translation is CASKVAGGLASTDTQYF.

This clonotype was observed many times. The chain carries TRBV24-1 and TRBJ2-7, with D tentatively TRBD1 (6 bases). The V end was cut by 9 bases, the J end by 1 base, with 15 bases between. Germline V gene lookup returns CDR1 KGHDR and CDR2 SFDVKD. This CDR3 spans 14 amino acids. The CDR3 coding sequence is TGTGCCACCCGGTCAGGGGCGGATTCCTACGAGCAGTACTTC. Translating it yields CATRSGADSYEQYF.

This chain links TRBV20-1 with TRBJ1-1; possible D gene TRBD1, 5 bases. CDR1 is DFQATT, CDR2 SNEGSKA, per germline (reference sequence). There are 15 residues in the CDR3. The V end was cut by 0 bases, the J end by 4 bases, with 15 bases between. CDR3 protein: CSARDGGGRGTEAFF. The CDR3, as DNA: TGCAGTGCTAGAGATGGCGGGGGTCGAGGCACTGAAGCTTTCTTT.

The chain combines TRBV29-1 with TRBJ2-6; no definite D call. CDR1 is SQVTM and CDR2 is ANQGSEA in the germline V gene. The CDR3 contains 12 residues. V was shortened by 7 bases and J by 0 bases, with 4 bases between the two germline ends. CDR3 DNA: TGCAGCGGTTTCTCTGGGGCCAACGTCCTGACTTTC. Its protein is CSGFSGANVLTF.

The gene calls are TRBV7-2 and TRBJ2-5; possible D gene TRBD2, 5 bases. Trimming took 4 bases from V and 5 from J, leaving 8 bases between them. CDR3 length: 12 residues. Germline V lookup: CDR1 SGHTA, CDR2 FQGNSA. The CDR3: CASSWRVETQYF. CDR3 in DNA: TGTGCCAGCAGCTGGCGGGTCGAGACCCAGTACTTC.

This clonotype has ten or more counts. The chain has TRBV9 and TRBJ1-1; the D is unclear. V was shortened by 4 bases and J by 0 bases, with 13 bases between the two germline ends. The CDR3 has 15 residues. Per the germline V gene, CDR1 is SGDLS and CDR2 is YYNGEE. The CDR3 spells CASSPTLLMNTEAFF. CDR3 nucleotides: TGTGCCAGCAGCCCGACACTATTGATGAACACTGAAGCTTTCTTT.

This clonotype was observed many times. The rearrangement uses TRBV29-1 and TRBJ1-5; D is perhaps TRBD1 (5 bases). This CDR3 spans 13 amino acids. CDR1 and CDR2 (germline): SQVTM, ANQGSEA. The ends were cut back, 4 bases at V and 4 bases at J, with 11 bases in the middle. The CDR3, as DNA: TGCAGCGTTGGCTTTGGGGCAAATCAGCCCCAGCATTTT. Translating gives CSVGFGANQPQHF.